These 21 T cell receptor beta chains came from one sample sequenced in a study of cytomegalovirus exposure and HLA in healthy donors (dated 2017 in TCRdb). Libraries were made using the immunoSEQ multiplex PCR assay. For the multiplex PCR, a mixture combining 60 forward primers for TCR Vbeta segments and 13 reverse primers for TCR Jbeta segments was used. This immuneACCESS table, as held by TCRdb, lists in-frame sequences with V and J called but not all clones. Of the missing ones, under half trace to an unresolved V gene in checked studies; the others have no known cause. A total of 100,000 to 150,000 clones appear in this sample, 60% to 85% of them only once. Of the sample, 2.5% to 3% falls within the top ten clones. The sample was PBMCs. These receptors came from a woman between 40 and 55 years old in good health and CMV-seropositive.

The chain recombines TRBV9 with TRBJ1-4; possibly TRBD1 for D (6 bases). V was cut by 3 bases and J by 4 bases, with 10 bases left in between. CDR1 is SGDLS, CDR2 YYNGEE, per germline. This CDR3 spans 14 amino acids. Here the CDR3 reads CASSDGTFNEKLFF. The CDR3 coding sequence is TGTGCCAGCAGCGACGGGACATTTAATGAAAAACTGTTTTTT. Looking up the rest from reference TRBV9 and TRBJ1-4 gives the full variable domain: DSGVTQTPKHLITATGQRVTLRCSPRSGDLSVYWYQQSLDQGLQFLIQYYNGEERAKGNILERFSAQQFPDLHSELNLSSLELGDSALYFCASSDGTFNEKLFFGSGTQLSVL.

This clone was found a few times. The V gene is TRBV5-1, the J gene TRBJ2-3, with D uncertain. Trimming took off 1 base at V and 1 base at J, with 10 bases between the two ends. The CDR3 loop spans 15 amino acids. Germline V gene lookup returns CDR1 SGHRS and CDR2 YFSETQ. The CDR3 sequence: CASSLMFSGTDTQYF. The CDR3 coding sequence is TGCGCCAGCAGCTTGATGTTCAGCGGCACAGATACGCAGTATTTT.

This chain connects TRBV5-3 to TRBJ2-3; 9 bases line up with TRBD2. TRBV5-3 is an open reading frame whose function is uncertain. Germline trimming cut 2 bases from V and 2 bases from J; bases unmatched to any gene: 6. This CDR3 is 16 amino acids long. CDR3 in amino acids: CARSLRRGGTTDTQYF. Written as DNA, the CDR3 is TGTGCCAGAAGCTTAAGGCGGGGGGGGACCACAGATACGCAGTATTTT.

The rearrangement joins TRBV2 to TRBJ1-3; 8 bases are shared with TRBD1. With 5 bases clipped from V and 0 bases from J, the junction kept 6 bases outside the gene matches. The germline V gene encodes CDR1 SNHLY and CDR2 FYNNEI. CDR3 length: 16 amino acids. CDR3 nucleotide sequence: TGTGCCAGCAGTCAGGACAGGGTAGCCTCTGGAAACACCATATATTTT. Protein: CASSQDRVASGNTIYF.

The rearrangement links TRBV7-2 to TRBJ2-3; 8 nucleotides match TRBD2. V dropped 5 bases and J dropped 5; count of bases not matched to a gene: 6. The germline V gene encodes CDR1 SGHTA and CDR2 FQGNSA. There are 14 residues in the CDR3. As DNA, the CDR3 is TGTGCCAGCAGCCTACCGGGGGGGCAAGATACGCAGTATTTT. As protein: CASSLPGGQDTQYF.

The chain employs TRBV11-1 and TRBJ1-3; D is undetermined. V was trimmed by 2 bases and J by 5 bases, leaving 10 bases between them. Germline CDR1 and CDR2: SGHAT and FQDESV (reference sequence). The CDR3 is 14 amino acids. This CDR3 is CASSLSDGRNTIYF. DNA of the CDR3: TGTGCCAGCAGCTTATCAGATGGCAGAAACACCATATATTTT.

Comments on this clone: The junction differs from germline at one of its ends, possibly a read error. V usage is TRBV5-4 and J usage is TRBJ1-2, with 8 bases fitting TRBD1. Germline V gives CDR1 SGHNT, CDR2 YYREEE (reference sequence). CDR3 size: 14 residues. The DNA for the CDR3 is TGTGCCAGCAGCTTAGGACAGGGTACATATGGCCACACCTTC. As protein: CASSLGQGTYGHTF.

This clone was detected a few times. The chain employs TRBV7-8 and TRBJ2-7; 7 bases line up with TRBD2. The V and J ends lost 5 bases and 4 bases, in that order; junction bases with no gene match: 5. Germline V gene sequence: CDR1 SGHVS, CDR2 FQNEAQ. This CDR3 has 13 residues. The chain's CDR3 is CASSTGTTYEQYF. The CDR3 DNA is TGTGCCAGCAGCACCGGGACTACGTACGAGCAGTACTTC.

The rearrangement uses TRBV18 and TRBJ1-5, with D perhaps TRBD1 (5 bases). The germline gives CDR1 KGHSH, CDR2 LQKENI. The CDR3 is 17 residues long. Trimming took off 3 bases at V and 5 bases at J, with 20 bases between the two ends. The CDR3 spells CASSPGFTGSSDQPQHF. The CDR3 region has the DNA TGTGCCAGCTCACCGGGATTTACAGGTAGTTCGGATCAGCCCCAGCATTTT. Combining the CDR3 with reference TRBV18 and TRBJ1-5 gives the whole variable domain NAGVMQNPRHLVRRRGQEARLRCSPMKGHSHVYWYRQLPEEGLKFMVYLQKENIIDESGMPKERFSAEFPKEGPSILRIQQVVRGDSAAYFCASSPGFTGSSDQPQHFGDGTRLSIL.

There are a few counts of this clone. J is TRBJ2-7 and V is TRBV30; the D gene is possibly TRBD2 (6 bases). Per germline, CDR1 GTSNPN and CDR2 SVGIG (reference sequence). Trimming removed 1 base from V and 4 bases from J, with 11 bases in between. The CDR3 is 13 residues long. CDR3 loop: CAWSGGEWYEQYF. As DNA, the CDR3 is TGTGCCTGGAGTGGGGGGGAATGGTACGAGCAGTACTTC. The full variable domain, with the rest looked up from reference TRBV30 and TRBJ2-7, is SQTIHQWPATLVQPVGSPLSLECTVEGTSNPNLYWYRQAAGRGLQLLFYSVGIGQISSEVPQNLSASRPQDRQFILSSKKLLLSDSGFYLCAWSGGEWYEQYFGPGTRLTVT.

The chain joins TRBV7-9 to TRBJ2-7; 7 bases map to TRBD1. Germline V lookup: CDR1 SEHNR, CDR2 FQNEAQ (reference sequence). This CDR3 is built from 14 residues. Trimming cost V 2 bases and J 9 bases; bases outside gene matches: 10. The CDR3 DNA is TGTGCCAGCAGCTTATCCGGGACAGATAACGGGCAGTACTTC. Translated: CASSLSGTDNGQYF.

The chain links TRBV4-2 to TRBJ2-1; 7 bases agree with TRBD2. CDR3 length: 14 residues. Germline CDR1 and CDR2: LGHNA and YNFKEQ. Unmatched junction bases numbered 11, after V lost 0 bases and J lost 15 bases. The CDR3 nucleotides read TGTGCCAGCAGCCAAGAAAAAGACCGGGAGGCCCCGTTCTTC. Residues: CASSQEKDREAPFF.

CDR3 residues: CASSRKAGQAPNTGELFF. For the CDR3, the DNA is TGTGCCAGCAGTCGTAAAGCAGGACAGGCCCCGAACACCGGGGAGCTGTTTTTT. The J gene is TRBJ2-2, the V gene TRBV7-8, with 7 bases aligning to TRBD1. The V segment lost 6 bases and the J segment 0 bases; nucleotides outside the gene matches: 13. The CDR3 is made up of 18 amino acids. Germline CDR1 and CDR2: SGHVS and FQNEAQ. Combining the CDR3 with reference TRBV7-8 and TRBJ2-2 gives the whole variable domain GAGVSQSPRYKVAKRGQDVALRCDPISGHVSLFWYQQALGQGPEFLTYFQNEAQLDKSGLPSDRFFAERPEGSVSTLKIQRTQQEDSAVYLCASSRKAGQAPNTGELFFGEGSRLTVL.

This clone was seen a few times. The chain recombines TRBV6-4 with TRBJ2-3; D is ambiguous. The germline gives CDR1 MRHNA, CDR2 SNTAGT. Between the trimmed V and J ends, which lost 2 bases and 4 bases, there was a span of 10 bases. The CDR3 runs to 14 residues. For the CDR3, the DNA is TGTGCCAGCAGTGACACGAACCGAGCAGATACGCAGTATTTT. Translated: CASSDTNRADTQYF.

V is TRBV30 and J is TRBJ2-1; 8 bases map to TRBD1. The V gene's germline CDR1 is GTSNPN and CDR2 SVGIG (reference sequence). With 5 bases clipped from V and 1 base from J, the junction kept 10 bases outside the gene matches. The CDR3 runs to 16 residues. The CDR3, as DNA: TGTGCCTGGCAACAGGGGGGAAGGGGGTCCTACAATGAGCAGTTCTTC. It encodes CAWQQGGRGSYNEQFF.

The chain uses TRBV21-1 and TRBJ1-2; TRBD1 is taken as the D call from the table, unchecked against the DNA. TRBV21-1 represents a pseudogene. The CDR3 has 15 residues. CDR3 region: CASSKGQGALYGYTF. The CDR3 DNA reads TGTGCCAGCAGCAAAGGACAGGGGGCGCTTTATGGCTACACCTTC.

V gene TRBV2 combines with J gene TRBJ2-2; 11 bases are a match to TRBD2. Losses at the gene ends were 6 bases for V and 1 base for J; bases not matched to a gene: 1. This CDR3 comprises 15 residues. The germline V gene encodes CDR1 SNHLY and CDR2 FYNNEI. CDR3 sequence: CASSLAGGNTGELFF. CDR3 sequence (DNA): TGTGCCAGCAGCCTAGCGGGGGGGAACACCGGGGAGCTGTTTTTT.

V and J are TRBV29-1 and TRBJ2-1; possible D gene TRBD2, 6 bases. V was shortened by 6 bases and J by 8 bases, with 14 bases between the two germline ends. Per germline, CDR1 SQVTM and CDR2 ANQGSEA. The CDR3 sequence is 12 residues long. The CDR3 bases are TGCAGCGTCCGGGACTTAGTGGATGAGCAGTTCTTC. It yields the protein CSVRDLVDEQFF.

The chain uses TRBV30 and TRBJ1-2, with D possibly TRBD1 on 5 matching bases. CDR3 length: 13 amino acids. Between the trimmed V and J ends, which lost 3 bases and 1 base, there was a span of 9 bases. The V gene's germline CDR1 is GTSNPN and CDR2 SVGIG (reference sequence). CDR3 in amino acids: CAWRRTRNYGYTF. CDR3 DNA: TGTGCCTGGAGGCGGACACGTAACTATGGCTACACCTTC.

In its sample, this clone was seen once. This chain links TRBV7-2 with TRBJ1-4; 7 bases are shared with TRBD1. This CDR3 comprises 14 residues. The germline gives CDR1 SGHTA, CDR2 FQGNSA. V lost 4 bases and J lost 6; bases outside the gene matches: 5. CDR3 DNA sequence: TGTGCCAGCAGCTGGGATACAGGGGATGAAAAACTGTTTTTT. This codes for CASSWDTGDEKLFF.

The CDR3 is CASSFGQESSPLHF. As DNA, the CDR3 is TGTGCCAGCAGCTTCGGACAAGAGAGTTCACCCCTCCACTTT. The chain employs TRBV11-1 and TRBJ1-6, with D possibly being TRBD1 (5 bases). Trimming took 3 bases from V and 9 from J, leaving 12 bases between them. CDR1 is SGHAT and CDR2 is FQDESV in the germline V gene (reference sequence). This CDR3 spans 14 amino acids.